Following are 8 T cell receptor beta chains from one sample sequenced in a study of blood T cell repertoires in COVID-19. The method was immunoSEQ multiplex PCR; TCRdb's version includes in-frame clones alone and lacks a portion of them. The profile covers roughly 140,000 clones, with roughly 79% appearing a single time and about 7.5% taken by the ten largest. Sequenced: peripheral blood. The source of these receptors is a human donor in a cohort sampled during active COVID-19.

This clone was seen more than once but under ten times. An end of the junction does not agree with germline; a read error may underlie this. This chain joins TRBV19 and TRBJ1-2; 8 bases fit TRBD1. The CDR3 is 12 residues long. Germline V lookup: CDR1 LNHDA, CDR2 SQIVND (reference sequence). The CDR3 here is CASGDRNFGYTF. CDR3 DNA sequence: TGTGCCAGTGGGGACAGGAACTTTGGCTACACCTTC.

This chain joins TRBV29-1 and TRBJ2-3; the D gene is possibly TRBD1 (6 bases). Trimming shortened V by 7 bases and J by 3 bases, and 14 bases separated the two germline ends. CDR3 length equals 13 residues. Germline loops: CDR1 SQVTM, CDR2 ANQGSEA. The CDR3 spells CSGTGSGTDTQYF. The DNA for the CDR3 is TGCAGCGGAACAGGGAGTGGGACAGATACGCAGTATTTT.

For the CDR3, the DNA is TGTGCCACCAGTGACCAGGGACAGATCGCGGATACGCAGTATTTT. Its translation: CATSDQGQIADTQYF. The chain links TRBV24-1 to TRBJ2-3, with 7 positions matching TRBD1. Trimming at V came to 4 bases and at J to 6 bases, leaving 9 bases not matched to a gene. CDR3 length equals 15 residues. CDR1 and CDR2 from the germline V gene are KGHDR and SFDVKD.

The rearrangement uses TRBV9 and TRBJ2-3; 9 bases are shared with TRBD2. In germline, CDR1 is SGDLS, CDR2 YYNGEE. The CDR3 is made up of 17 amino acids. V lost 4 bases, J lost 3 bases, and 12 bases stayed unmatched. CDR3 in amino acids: CASSLPIAGVRTDTQYF. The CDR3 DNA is TGTGCCAGCAGCTTGCCGATAGCGGGAGTAAGAACAGATACGCAGTATTTT.

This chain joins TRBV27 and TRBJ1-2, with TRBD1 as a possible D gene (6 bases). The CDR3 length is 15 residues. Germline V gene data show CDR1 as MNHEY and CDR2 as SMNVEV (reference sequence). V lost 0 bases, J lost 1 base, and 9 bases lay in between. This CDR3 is CASSLSGGNNYGYTF. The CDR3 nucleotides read TGTGCCAGCAGTTTATCAGGGGGAAATAACTATGGCTACACCTTC.

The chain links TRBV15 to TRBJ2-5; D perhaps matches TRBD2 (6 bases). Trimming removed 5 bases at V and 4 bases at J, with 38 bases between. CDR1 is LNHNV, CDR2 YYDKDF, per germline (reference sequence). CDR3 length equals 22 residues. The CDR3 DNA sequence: TGTGCCACCAGCGTCCTAACGTCTACGGGGGAAGAGTGGGAGCCCTACCGAGAGACCCAGTACTTC. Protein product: CATSVLTSTGEEWEPYRETQYF.

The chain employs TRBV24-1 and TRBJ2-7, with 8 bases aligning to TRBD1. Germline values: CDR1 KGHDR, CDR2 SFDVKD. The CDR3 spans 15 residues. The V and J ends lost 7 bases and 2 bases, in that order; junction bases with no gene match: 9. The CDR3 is CATSPRTGYPYEQYF. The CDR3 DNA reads TGTGCCACCAGCCCGCGGACAGGGTATCCCTACGAGCAGTACTTC.

CDR3 sequence (DNA): TGTGCCAGCAGCGGGACACTCCGGGACAGGGTGTTGGGCAGCTATGGCTACACCTTC. Translated: CASSGTLRDRVLGSYGYTF. The rearrangement uses TRBV9 and TRBJ1-2; 9 positions agree with TRBD1. Germline V lookup: CDR1 SGDLS, CDR2 YYNGEE. The CDR3 is 19 amino acids. V trimming: 3 bases; J trimming: 4 bases; junction bases outside the gene matches: 19.